This TCR beta chain was observed in a study of Ad26.COV2.S vaccination and SARS-CoV-2 variants. Study details: The study gave Ad26.COV2.S intramuscularly, once or twice 56 days apart. Notes on the study in general: The study found similar non-spike TCR breadth in vaccine and placebo recipients. The TCR-based breadth and depth measures might underestimate overall T cell responses.

V gave up 4 bases and J gave up 4 bases, with 11 bases separating them. Germline V gene sequence: CDR1 SGHVS, CDR2 FQNEAQ. This CDR3 spans 13 amino acids. Details on this clone: Its antigen is still unknown.

Stated treatment: roughly 19 received Ad26.COV2.S at low or high dose, single or two shots; several received placebo; per-sample allocation not given. Sampling occurred on day 63 after the first vaccine or placebo injection. The study used a vaccine consisting of an Ad26 vector that expressed Wuhan-strain SARS-CoV-2 spike. Sequencing used immunoSEQ multiplex PCR; TCRdb keeps in-frame clones, though not all of them. In the table there are more than 400,000 clones, about 92% of which are singletons. The chain has TRBV7-8 and TRBJ2-7; D may match TRBD1 or TRBD2 (5 bases each). Sequencing was performed on peripheral blood, taken in a trial of Ad26.COV2.S vaccine versus placebo. This sequence was found in a person between 18 and 59 years old who received the Ad26.COV2.S COVID-19 vaccine or a placebo. CDR3 amino acids: CASSSGPRYEQYF. CDR3 bases: TGTGCCAGCAGCTCGGGACCGAGATACGAGCAGTACTTC.